Below, 14 T cell receptor beta chains from the same sample are listed, as sequenced in a study of vaccination effects on CD4 cells after COVID-19. Before sequencing, viral peptide pools were used by the ViraFEST assay to expand antigen-specific CD4+ T cells. At the end of around 11 days of culture, CD4+ T cells were isolated. As their vaccination, participants received two doses of either BNT162b2 or mRNA-1273. The protocol was immunoSEQ multiplex PCR, while the TCRdb copy is restricted to in-frame clones and leaves out a portion. The sample lists 64,000 or so clones, around four fifths occurring once. Their cognate antigens are unknown. This specimen consisted of CD4+ T cells from PBMCs cultured with HCoV-OC43 spike peptides, obtained after COVID-19 vaccination. Subset indicated: HCoV-OC43 spike overlapping peptide pool stimulation. The receptors stem from a human donor who received a COVID-19 vaccine.

This clone was detected once. The chain joins TRBV5-1 to TRBJ2-3; TRBD2 matches 12 bases. The germline V gene has CDR1 SGHRS and CDR2 YFSETQ. This CDR3 is 16 amino acids long. J lost 2 bases, V lost 4 bases, and 5 bases had no gene match. CDR3 sequence reads: CASSLASGGATDTQYF. CDR3 nucleotides: TGCGCCAGCAGCCTGGCTAGCGGGGGGGCCACAGATACGCAGTATTTT.

This sequence joins TRBV4-1 and TRBJ1-6, with a possible D match to TRBD1 (6 bases). Germline CDR1 is MGHRA and CDR2 is YSYEKL. The CDR3 totals 13 residues. V was trimmed by 2 bases and J by 7 bases, leaving 6 bases between them. Here the CDR3 DNA reads TGCGCCAGCAGCCAACAGGGGAATTCACCCCTCCACTTT. It is translated as CASSQQGNSPLHF.

The V and J genes are TRBV2 and TRBJ1-2; maybe TRBD1 (5 bases). Germline CDR1 and CDR2: SNHLY and FYNNEI. The CDR3 extends over 16 amino acids. With 3 bases removed from V and 4 bases from J, the gap between germline ends came to 18 bases. The CDR3 DNA reads TGTGCCAGCAGTGAGCAAACGGGGGGAACTGGCTATGGCTACACCTTC. Its protein product is CASSEQTGGTGYGYTF.

This chain uses TRBV7-9 with TRBJ2-3; 13 nucleotides align to TRBD2. The V and J ends lost 4 bases and 3 bases, in that order; junction bases with no gene match: 7. This CDR3 comprises 17 residues. In germline, CDR1 is SEHNR, CDR2 FQNEAQ (reference sequence). DNA of the CDR3: TGTGCCAGCAGCTCCACCGGGACTAGCGGGACGACAGATACGCAGTATTTT. This sequence encodes CASSSTGTSGTTDTQYF.

This sequence joins TRBV6-5 and TRBJ2-2, with D possibly TRBD2 on 5 matching bases. The CDR3 is 15 amino acids. Trimming took off 6 bases at V and 1 base at J, with 12 bases between the two ends. The V gene's germline CDR1 is MNHEY and CDR2 SVGAGI. CDR3 nucleotides: TGTGCCAGCAGACTCCCCGGGAAGAACACCGGGGAGCTGTTTTTT. It codes for CASRLPGKNTGELFF.

This chain joins TRBV29-1 and TRBJ2-7; tentatively, D is TRBD1 or TRBD2 (6 bases each). The germline CDR1 and CDR2 sequences are SQVTM and ANQGSEA. V was trimmed by 6 bases and J by 5 bases, leaving 17 bases between them. The CDR3 spans 13 residues. CDR3 sequence: CSVTGTRLDEQYV. The CDR3 DNA reads as TGCAGCGTAACCGGGACAAGACTAGACGAGCAGTACGTC.

The CDR3 here is CASSLIPTGELFF. In DNA, the CDR3 is TGTGCCAGCAGCTTGATACCGACCGGGGAGCTGTTTTTT. The V and J genes are TRBV5-6 and TRBJ2-2, with D unresolved. The V gene's germline CDR1 is SGHDT and CDR2 YYEEEE. With 1 base removed from V and 5 bases from J, the gap between germline ends came to 6 bases. There are 13 residues in the CDR3.

The chain recombines TRBV3-1 (or the pseudogene TRBV3-2) with TRBJ1-1, with unresolved D. With 4 bases removed from V and 2 bases from J, the gap between germline ends came to 14 bases. The CDR3 loop spans 15 amino acids. Germline V lookup: CDR1 LGHDT, CDR2 YNNKEL (reference sequence). CDR3 nucleotide sequence: TGTGCCAGCAGCCTCCTACCCAGTATAAACACTGAAGCTTTCTTT. It is translated as CASSLLPSINTEAFF.

The rearrangement uses TRBV5-1 and TRBJ2-3; D gene unclear. Germline lookup yields CDR1 SGHRS and CDR2 YFSETQ. This CDR3 comprises 13 residues. The ends were cut back, 1 base at V and 5 bases at J, with 8 bases in the middle. The CDR3 spells CASSLILGDTQYF. Here the CDR3 DNA reads TGCGCCAGCAGCTTGATTCTTGGAGATACGCAGTATTTT.

V is TRBV7-2 and J is TRBJ2-3, with unresolved D. Trimming removed 0 bases at V and 1 base at J, with 14 bases between. Germline V gene data show CDR1 as SGHTA and CDR2 as FQGNSA. CDR3 length equals 17 residues. The CDR3 region has the DNA TGTGCCAGCAGCTTAGCGCTCACCCTCCCTGGCACAGATACGCAGTATTTT. This encodes CASSLALTLPGTDTQYF.

This sequence joins TRBV5-6 and TRBJ2-1; D may match TRBD1 or TRBD2 (6 bases each). Trimming removed 2 bases from V and 3 bases from J, with 15 bases in between. The germline CDR1 and CDR2 sequences are SGHDT and YYEEEE. This CDR3 region has 16 residues. In DNA, the CDR3 is TGTGCCAGCAGCTTAACTTCGGGGGCCGGCTACAATGAGCAGTTCTTC. It translates to CASSLTSGAGYNEQFF.

The chain has TRBV10-3 and TRBJ1-1; tentatively, D is TRBD1 (6 bases). Germline-derived CDR1 and CDR2 are ENHRY and SYGVKD. Trimming stripped 6 bases from V and 1 base from J, with 9 bases between. This CDR3 region has 13 residues. CDR3 coding DNA: TGTGCCATCAGCTCGACAGGGAACACTGAAGCTTTCTTT. The encoded protein is CAISSTGNTEAFF.

The V and J genes are TRBV7-3 and TRBJ2-3, with 15 bases aligning to TRBD2. J lost 2 bases, V lost 0 bases, and 3 bases had no gene match. Germline assignment: CDR1 SGHTA and CDR2 FQGTGA. The CDR3 is 18 residues long. This CDR3 is CASSLTGTSGGLTDTQYF. For the CDR3, the DNA is TGTGCCAGCAGCTTAACCGGGACTAGCGGGGGGCTCACAGATACGCAGTATTTT.

The rearrangement joins TRBV18 to TRBJ1-1; the D is unclear. There are 14 residues in the CDR3. V was pared by 1 base and J by 0 bases, with 6 bases between. The germline V gene encodes CDR1 KGHSH and CDR2 LQKENI. The CDR3 reads CASSPRVMNTEAFF. As DNA, the CDR3 is TGTGCCAGCTCACCACGGGTTATGAACACTGAAGCTTTCTTT.